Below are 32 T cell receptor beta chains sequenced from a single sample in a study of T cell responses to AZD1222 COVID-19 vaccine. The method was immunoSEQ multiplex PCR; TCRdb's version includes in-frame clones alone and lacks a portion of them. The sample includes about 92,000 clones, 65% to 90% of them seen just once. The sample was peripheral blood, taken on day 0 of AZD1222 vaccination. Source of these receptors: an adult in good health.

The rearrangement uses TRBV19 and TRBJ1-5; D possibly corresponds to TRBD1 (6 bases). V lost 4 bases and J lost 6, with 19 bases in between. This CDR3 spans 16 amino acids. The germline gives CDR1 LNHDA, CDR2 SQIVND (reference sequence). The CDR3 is CASSRGADRAVQPQHF. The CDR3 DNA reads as TGTGCCAGTAGTAGGGGGGCCGACCGAGCGGTTCAGCCCCAGCATTTT. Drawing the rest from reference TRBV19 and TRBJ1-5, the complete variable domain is DGGITQSPKYLFRKEGQNVTLSCEQNLNHDAMYWYRQDPGQGLRLIYYSQIVNDFQKGDIAEGYSVSREKKESFPLTVTSAQKNPTAFYLCASSRGADRAVQPQHFGDGTRLSIL.

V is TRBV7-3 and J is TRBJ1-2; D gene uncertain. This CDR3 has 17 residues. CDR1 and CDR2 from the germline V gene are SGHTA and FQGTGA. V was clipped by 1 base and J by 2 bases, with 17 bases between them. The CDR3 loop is CASSLSPTRSGNYGYTF. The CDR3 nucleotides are TGTGCCAGCAGCTTAAGCCCAACCAGATCCGGGAACTATGGCTACACCTTC.

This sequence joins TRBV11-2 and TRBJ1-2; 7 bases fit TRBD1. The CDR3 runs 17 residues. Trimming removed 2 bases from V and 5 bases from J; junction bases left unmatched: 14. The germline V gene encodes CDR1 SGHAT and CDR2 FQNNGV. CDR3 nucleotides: TGTGCCAGCAGCTTAATACGTCGACAGGGAAGATGGTATGGCTACACCTTC. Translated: CASSLIRRQGRWYGYTF.

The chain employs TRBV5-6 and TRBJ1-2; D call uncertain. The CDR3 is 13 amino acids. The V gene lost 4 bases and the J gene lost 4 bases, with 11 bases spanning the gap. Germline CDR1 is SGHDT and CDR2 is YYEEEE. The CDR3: CASSPDAVYGYTF. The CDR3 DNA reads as TGTGCCAGCAGCCCAGACGCTGTCTATGGCTACACCTTC.

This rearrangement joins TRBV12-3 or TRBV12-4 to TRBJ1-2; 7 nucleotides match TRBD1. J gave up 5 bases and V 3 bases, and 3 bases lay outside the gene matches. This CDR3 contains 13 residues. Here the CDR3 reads CASSLDRNYGYTF. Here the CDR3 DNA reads TGTGCCAGCAGTTTGGACAGGAATTATGGCTACACCTTC.

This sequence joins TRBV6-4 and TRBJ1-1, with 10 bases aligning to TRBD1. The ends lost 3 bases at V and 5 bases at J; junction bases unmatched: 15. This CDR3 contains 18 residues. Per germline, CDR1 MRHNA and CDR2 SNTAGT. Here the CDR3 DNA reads TGTGCCAGCAGTGAGTTGTTCCGAGACAGGGGGCAGGGGACTGAAGCTTTCTTT. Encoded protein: CASSELFRDRGQGTEAFF.

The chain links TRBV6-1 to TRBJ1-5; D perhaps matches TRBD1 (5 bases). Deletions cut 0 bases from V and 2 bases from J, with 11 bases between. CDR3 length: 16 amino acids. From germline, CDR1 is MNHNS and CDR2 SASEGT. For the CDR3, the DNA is TGTGCCAGCAGTGAAGCGTCGAGGGGTCGCAATCAGCCCCAGCATTTT. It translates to CASSEASRGRNQPQHF.

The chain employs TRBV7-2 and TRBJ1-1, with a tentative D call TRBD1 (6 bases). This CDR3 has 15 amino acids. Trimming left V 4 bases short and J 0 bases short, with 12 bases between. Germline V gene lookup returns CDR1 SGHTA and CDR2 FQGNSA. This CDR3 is CASSSPGHVNTEAFF. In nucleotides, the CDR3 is TGTGCCAGCAGCTCGCCGGGACACGTGAACACTGAAGCTTTCTTT.

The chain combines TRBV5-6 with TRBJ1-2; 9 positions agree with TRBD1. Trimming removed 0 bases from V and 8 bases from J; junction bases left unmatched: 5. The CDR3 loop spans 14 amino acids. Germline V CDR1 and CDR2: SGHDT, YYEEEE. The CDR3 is CASSLGGQGYGYTF. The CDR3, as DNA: TGTGCCAGCAGCTTGGGGGGACAGGGATACGGCTACACCTTC.

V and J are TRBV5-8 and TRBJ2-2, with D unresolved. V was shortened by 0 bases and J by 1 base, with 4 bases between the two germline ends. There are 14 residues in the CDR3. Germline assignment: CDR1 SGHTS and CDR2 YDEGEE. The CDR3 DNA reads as TGTGCCAGCAGCTTGGTTCAGAACACCGGGGAGCTGTTTTTT. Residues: CASSLVQNTGELFF. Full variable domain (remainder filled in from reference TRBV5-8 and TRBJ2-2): EAGVTQSPTHLIKTRGQQATLRCSPISGHTSVYWYQQALGLGLQFLLWYDEGEERNRGNFPPRFSGRQFPNYSSELNVNALELEDSALYLCASSLVQNTGELFFGEGSRLTVL.

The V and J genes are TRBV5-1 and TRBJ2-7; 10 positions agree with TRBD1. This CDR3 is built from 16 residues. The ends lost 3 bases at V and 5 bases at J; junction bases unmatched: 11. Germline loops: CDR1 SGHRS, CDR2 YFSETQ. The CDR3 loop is CASSSGFGQGGNEQYF. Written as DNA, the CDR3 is TGCGCCAGCAGCTCGGGGTTTGGACAGGGGGGAAACGAGCAGTACTTC. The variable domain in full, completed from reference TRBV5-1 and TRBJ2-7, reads KAGVTQTPRYLIKTRGQQVTLSCSPISGHRSVSWYQQTPGQGLQFLFEYFSETQRNKGNFPGRFSGRQFSNSRSEMNVSTLELGDSALYLCASSSGFGQGGNEQYFGPGTRLTVT.

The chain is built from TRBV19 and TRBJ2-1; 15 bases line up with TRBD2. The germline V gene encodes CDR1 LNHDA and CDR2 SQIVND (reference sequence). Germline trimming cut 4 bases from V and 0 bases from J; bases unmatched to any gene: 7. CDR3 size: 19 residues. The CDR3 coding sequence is TGTGCCAGTAGTACGCTAGGGACTAGCGGGGGGCACTCCTACAATGAGCAGTTCTTC. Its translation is CASSTLGTSGGHSYNEQFF.

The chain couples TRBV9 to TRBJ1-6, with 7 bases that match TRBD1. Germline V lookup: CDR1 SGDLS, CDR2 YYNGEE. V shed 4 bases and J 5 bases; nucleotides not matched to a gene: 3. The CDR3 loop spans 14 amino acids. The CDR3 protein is CASSLTGDNSPLHF. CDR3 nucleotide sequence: TGTGCCAGCAGCCTTACAGGGGATAATTCACCCCTCCACTTT.

The CDR3 spells CASSQTTGRLYEQYF. The CDR3 DNA reads TGCGCCAGCAGCCAAACGACAGGGAGGCTCTACGAGCAGTACTTC. The V and J genes are TRBV4-1 and TRBJ2-7; weak D call: TRBD1 (7 bases). Trimming pared 2 bases from V and 3 bases from J, leaving 14 bases between. Germline V gene sequence: CDR1 MGHRA, CDR2 YSYEKL. The CDR3 loop spans 15 amino acids.

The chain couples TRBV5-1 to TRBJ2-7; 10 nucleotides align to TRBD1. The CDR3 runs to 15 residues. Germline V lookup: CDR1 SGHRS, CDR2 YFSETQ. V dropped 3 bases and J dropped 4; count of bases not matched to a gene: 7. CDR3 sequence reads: CASSSGQGVVYEQYF. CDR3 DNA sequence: TGCGCCAGCAGCTCCGGACAGGGGGTGGTGTACGAGCAGTACTTC. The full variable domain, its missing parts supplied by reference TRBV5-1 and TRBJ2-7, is KAGVTQTPRYLIKTRGQQVTLSCSPISGHRSVSWYQQTPGQGLQFLFEYFSETQRNKGNFPGRFSGRQFSNSRSEMNVSTLELGDSALYLCASSSGQGVVYEQYFGPGTRLTVT.

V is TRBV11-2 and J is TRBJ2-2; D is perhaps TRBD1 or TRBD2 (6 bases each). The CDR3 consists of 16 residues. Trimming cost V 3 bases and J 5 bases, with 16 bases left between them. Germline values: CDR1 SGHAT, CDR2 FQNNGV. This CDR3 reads CASSFHPGAATGELFF. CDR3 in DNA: TGTGCCAGCAGCTTTCATCCGGGGGCGGCAACCGGGGAGCTGTTTTTT.

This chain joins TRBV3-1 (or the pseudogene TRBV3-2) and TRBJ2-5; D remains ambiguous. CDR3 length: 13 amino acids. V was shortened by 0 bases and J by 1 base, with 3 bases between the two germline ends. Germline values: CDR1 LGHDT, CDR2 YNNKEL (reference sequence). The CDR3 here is CASSQDPQETQYF. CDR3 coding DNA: TGTGCCAGCAGCCAAGACCCCCAAGAGACCCAGTACTTC.

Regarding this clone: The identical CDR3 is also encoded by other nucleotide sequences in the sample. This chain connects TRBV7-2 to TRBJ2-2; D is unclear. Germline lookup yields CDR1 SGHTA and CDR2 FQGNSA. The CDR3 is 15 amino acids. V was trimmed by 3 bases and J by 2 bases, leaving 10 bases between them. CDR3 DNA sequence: TGTGCCAGCAGCTTGACGGGCGGCAACACCGGGGAGCTGTTTTTT. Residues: CASSLTGGNTGELFF.

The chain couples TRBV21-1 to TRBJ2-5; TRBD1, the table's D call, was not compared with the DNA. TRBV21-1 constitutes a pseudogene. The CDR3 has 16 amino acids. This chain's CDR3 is CASSKDRGSGPETQYF. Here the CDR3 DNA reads TGTGCCAGCAGCAAAGATCGTGGCAGTGGGCCAGAGACCCAGTACTTC.

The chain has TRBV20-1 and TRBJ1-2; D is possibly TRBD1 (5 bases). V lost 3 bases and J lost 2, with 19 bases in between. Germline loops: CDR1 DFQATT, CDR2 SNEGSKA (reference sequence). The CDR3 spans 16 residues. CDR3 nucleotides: TGCAGTGCTAGTTTGCCGACAGCGGGCGGAAACTATGGCTACACCTTC. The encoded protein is CSASLPTAGGNYGYTF.

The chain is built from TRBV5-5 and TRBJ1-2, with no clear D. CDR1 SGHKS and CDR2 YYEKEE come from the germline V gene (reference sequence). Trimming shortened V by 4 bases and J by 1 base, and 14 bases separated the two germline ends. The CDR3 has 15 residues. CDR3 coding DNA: TGTGCCAGCAGCGTTGGGATTGGGATTAACTATGGCTACACCTTC. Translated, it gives CASSVGIGINYGYTF.

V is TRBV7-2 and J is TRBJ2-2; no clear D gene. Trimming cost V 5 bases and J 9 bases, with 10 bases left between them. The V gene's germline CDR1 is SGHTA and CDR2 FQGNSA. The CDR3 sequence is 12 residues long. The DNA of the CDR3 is TGTGCCAGCAGCCTCCCCGGCCGGGAGCTGTTTTTT. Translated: CASSLPGRELFF.

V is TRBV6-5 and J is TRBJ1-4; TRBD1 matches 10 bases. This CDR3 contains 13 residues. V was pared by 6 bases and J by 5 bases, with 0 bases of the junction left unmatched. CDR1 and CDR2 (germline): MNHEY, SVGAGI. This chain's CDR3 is CASRGQGNEKLFF. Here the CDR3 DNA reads TGTGCCAGCAGGGGACAGGGGAATGAAAAACTGTTTTTT.

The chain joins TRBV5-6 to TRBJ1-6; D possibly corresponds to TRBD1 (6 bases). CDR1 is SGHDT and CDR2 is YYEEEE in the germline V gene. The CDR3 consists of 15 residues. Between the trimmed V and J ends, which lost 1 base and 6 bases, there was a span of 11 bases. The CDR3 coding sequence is TGTGCCAGCAGCTTGATGTTAGGGGGTAATTCACCCCTCCACTTT. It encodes CASSLMLGGNSPLHF.

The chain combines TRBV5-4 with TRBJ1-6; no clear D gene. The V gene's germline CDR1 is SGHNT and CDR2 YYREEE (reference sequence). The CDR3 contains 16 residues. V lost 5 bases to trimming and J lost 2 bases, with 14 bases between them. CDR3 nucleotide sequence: TGTGCCAGCAGGGAGTGGGAAATCGCCTATAATTCACCCCTCCACTTT. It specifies CASREWEIAYNSPLHF.

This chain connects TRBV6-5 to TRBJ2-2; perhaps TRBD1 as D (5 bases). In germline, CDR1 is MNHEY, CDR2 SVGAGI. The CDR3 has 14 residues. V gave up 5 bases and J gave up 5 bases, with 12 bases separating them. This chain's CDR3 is CASSHRRDTGELFF. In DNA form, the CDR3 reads TGTGCCAGCAGTCACAGGCGTGATACCGGGGAGCTGTTTTTT.

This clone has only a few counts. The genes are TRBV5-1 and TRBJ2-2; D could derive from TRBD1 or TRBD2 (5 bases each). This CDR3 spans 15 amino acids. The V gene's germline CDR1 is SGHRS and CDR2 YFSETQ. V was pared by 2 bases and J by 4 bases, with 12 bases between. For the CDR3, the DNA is TGCGCCAGCAGCTTTAGGGGCGAGGGCACCGGGGAGCTGTTTTTT. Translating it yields CASSFRGEGTGELFF. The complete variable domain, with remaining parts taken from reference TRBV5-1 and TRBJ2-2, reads KAGVTQTPRYLIKTRGQQVTLSCSPISGHRSVSWYQQTPGQGLQFLFEYFSETQRNKGNFPGRFSGRQFSNSRSEMNVSTLELGDSALYLCASSFRGEGTGELFFGEGSRLTVL.

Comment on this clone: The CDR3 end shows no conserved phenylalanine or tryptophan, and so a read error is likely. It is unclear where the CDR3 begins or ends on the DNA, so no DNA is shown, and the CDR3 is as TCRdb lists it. The chain's CDR3 is CASSLAVGLAGGI. The chain recombines TRBV11-2 with TRBJ2-7; the table's D call, TRBD2, was not checked against the DNA. The CDR3 numbers 13 amino acids, ends counted. The germline V gene encodes CDR1 SGHAT and CDR2 FQNNGV.

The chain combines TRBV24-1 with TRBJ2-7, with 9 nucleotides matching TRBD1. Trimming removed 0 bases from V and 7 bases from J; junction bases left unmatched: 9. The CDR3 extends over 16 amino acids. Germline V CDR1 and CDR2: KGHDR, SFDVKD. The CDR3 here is CATSDLSRTGDGEQYF. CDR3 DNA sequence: TGTGCCACCAGTGATTTGTCTAGGACAGGGGACGGGGAGCAGTACTTC.

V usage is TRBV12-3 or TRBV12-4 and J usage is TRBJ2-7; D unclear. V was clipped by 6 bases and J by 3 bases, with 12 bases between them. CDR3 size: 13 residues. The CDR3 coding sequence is TGTGCCAGCAGGCGAGGTCGGAACTACGAGCAGTACTTC. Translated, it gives CASRRGRNYEQYF.

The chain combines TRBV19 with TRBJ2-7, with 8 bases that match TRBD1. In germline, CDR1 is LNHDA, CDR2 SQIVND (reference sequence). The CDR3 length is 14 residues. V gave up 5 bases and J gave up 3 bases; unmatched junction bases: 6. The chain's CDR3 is CASSQGASFYEQYF. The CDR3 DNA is TGTGCCAGTAGTCAGGGGGCGTCTTTCTACGAGCAGTACTTC.

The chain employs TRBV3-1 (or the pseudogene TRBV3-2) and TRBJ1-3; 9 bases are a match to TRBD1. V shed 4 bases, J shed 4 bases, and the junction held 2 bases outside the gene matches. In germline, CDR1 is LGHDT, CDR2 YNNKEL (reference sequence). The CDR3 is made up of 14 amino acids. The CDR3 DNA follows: TGTGCCAGCAGCCGGGACAGGGTGGGAAACACCATATATTTT. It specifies CASSRDRVGNTIYF.